This record covers a single TCR beta chain. Its antigen remains unidentified. The entry originates in a study of blood T cells in healthy people across ages. Overall study results and limits: Age advanced and TCR beta diversity per million T cells fell, roughly linearly.

Peripheral blood was drawn, about 9.1 milliliters per donor. The extraction recovered at least 5 micrograms of total RNA per sample. CDR1 and CDR2 (germline): SGHAT, FQNNGV. The CDR3 has 18 amino acids. The trim removed 1 base at V and 1 base at J, leaving 11 bases unmatched. The second PCR ran roughly 6 to 11 cycles with a sample-barcoded 5' primer and J-beta primers. Each of the cDNA molecules was tagged by a template-switch adaptor with 12 random nucleotides. From the 5' RACE reads, TCRdb called clonotypes with MiXCR, one entry per CDR3 protein. Among some 1.6 million distinct CDR3 sequences listed, 30% to 35% were seen once.

This clonotype was obtained from a woman aged 30 to 39 in good health. V gene TRBV11-2 combines with J gene TRBJ2-3; TRBD2 aligns across 7 bases. Sequenced material: blood. The DNA for the CDR3 is TGTGCCAGCAGCTTAGCCCCAGGACTGGGAGGGGGCACAGATACGCAGTATTTT. Encoded protein: CASSLAPGLGGGTDTQYF.